This T cell receptor (beta chain) is from a study of T cells in Graves' hyperthyroidism and ophthalmopathy. Amplification targeted TCR beta CDR3 regions from RNA transcripts. The TCR CDR3 first-round RT-PCR relied on the HTBI primer set. MiXCR, run by TCRdb on the multiplex PCR reads, gives a single entry per CDR3 protein. The sample includes about 590,000 distinct CDR3 sequences, 15% to 19% of them seen just once. Hyperthyroidism was newly diagnosed in patients aged 18 to 65 (duration under 2 months). Lactation, pregnancy, other autoimmune disease or uncontrolled infection excluded patients. Looked up from germline, CDR1 is SGHTA and CDR2 is FQGNSA. The trim removed 4 bases at V and 6 bases at J, leaving 2 bases unmatched. The CDR3 runs to 13 residues. Overall study results and limits: Most clonotypes that expanded in the thyroid above 0.001 also showed up in blood. From stable hyperthyroidism, ophthalmopathy was separated by a 13 V-J model.

This clonotype came up many times. Its antigen is not identified. Sequenced: blood. The TCR was taken from a woman under 40 with Graves' hyperthyroidism. The chain recombines TRBV7-2 with TRBJ1-5; 8 bases align to TRBD1. The CDR3 DNA is TGTGCCAGCAGCTCGGACAGGGTTCAGCCCCAGCATTTT. Its translation is CASSSDRVQPQHF.